The sequence of this T cell receptor (beta chain) was determined in a study of blood T cells in healthy people across ages. This clonotype has only a few counts. Trimming removed 3 bases from V and 7 bases from J, with 10 bases in between. Looked up from germline, CDR1 is LGHDT and CDR2 is YNNKEL (reference sequence). CDR3 size: 13 residues. Sample-barcoded 5' priming and a J-beta primer mix drove a second PCR of 7 to 11 cycles. One entry per CDR3 protein, called by TCRdb with MiXCR from the 5' RACE reads. The sample yields about 1.6 million distinct CDR3 sequences, 30% to 35% seen once. Sequenced material: blood. The TCR sequence derives from a woman aged 30 to 39 in good health. V usage is TRBV3-1 and J usage is TRBJ2-1; D uncertain. The CDR3 DNA follows: TGTGCCAGCAGCCAGACGGTGGTTAATGAGCAGTTCTTC. Its translation is CASSQTVVNEQFF.